These T cell receptor beta chains were read from a single sample in a study of post-analysis software for immune sequencing data. TCRdb processed the PCR reads anew with MiXCR; each CDR3 protein has one entry. The table has 450,000 to 650,000 distinct CDR3 sequences, roughly 46% seen once. What was sequenced was blood. The receptors come from a girl aged 5-17 years with multiple sclerosis. Both conserved end residues are part of each CDR3. The D gene is left open where the match is weak. Only part of the rows carry a size: once, few, many, or a class if the clone is expanded.

d_call,clone_size,v_call,j_call,cdr3_aa,cdr3_nt
TRBD1,NA,TRBV7-8,TRBJ1-2,CASSPNPTGLGYTF,TGTGCCAGCAGCCCTAACCCGACAGGGCTTGGCTACACCTTC
NA,NA,TRBV15,TRBJ2-1,CATSSAYPEQFF,TGTGCCACCAGCAGTGCGTACCCTGAGCAGTTCTTC
NA,NA,TRBV12-3/TRBV12-4,TRBJ1-1,CASTLGSGTEAFF,TGTGCCAGCACCCTGGGGTCAGGCACTGAAGCTTTCTTT
TRBD1,NA,TRBV6-6,TRBJ1-1,CASSYSKGAPRNTEAFF,TGTGCCAGCAGTTACTCGAAGGGGGCTCCGAGAAACACTGAAGCTTTCTTT
TRBD2,few,TRBV5-1,TRBJ2-7,CASSQEGSGLSYEQYF,TGCGCCAGCAGCCAGGAGGGTAGCGGGCTCTCCTACGAGCAGTACTTC
NA,NA,TRBV12-3/TRBV12-4,TRBJ2-7,CASRDWAYEQYF,TGTGCCAGCCGGGACTGGGCCTACGAGCAGTACTTC
TRBD2,few,TRBV5-1,TRBJ2-1,CASSITGLAGPGSYNEQFF,TGCGCCAGCAGTATAACGGGACTAGCGGGGCCAGGCTCCTACAATGAGCAGTTCTTC
TRBD2,NA,TRBV2,TRBJ2-7,CATSTLGGLAGPRPYEQYF,TGTGCCACCTCCACTTTAGGGGGACTAGCGGGGCCGCGCCCCTACGAGCAGTACTTC
TRBD2,NA,TRBV5-1,TRBJ2-3,CASSLGPGGLTDTQYF,TGCGCCAGCAGCTTGGGGCCGGGAGGGCTCACAGATACGCAGTATTTT
NA,few,TRBV21-1,TRBJ2-5,CANSNPPGGSQYF,TGTGCCAACAGCAACCCTCCAGGGGGGTCCCAGTACTTC
NA,few,TRBV20-1,TRBJ2-1,CSARALDGQSSYNEQFF,TGCAGTGCTAGAGCCTTGGACGGACAGAGCTCCTACAATGAGCAGTTCTTC
TRBD2,NA,TRBV25-1,TRBJ2-3,CASSDREAATDTQYF,TGTGCCAGCAGTGATCGGGAGGCCGCCACAGATACGCAGTATTTT
TRBD1,few,TRBV5-1,TRBJ1-2,CASSPTGSFGYTF,TGCGCCAGCAGTCCGACAGGGAGCTTTGGCTACACCTTC
TRBD2,few,TRBV5-6,TRBJ2-1,CASSTLGLAGSEQFF,TGTGCCAGCAGCACCCTCGGCCTAGCGGGAAGTGAGCAGTTCTTC
NA,many,TRBV20-1,TRBJ2-7,CSANPHGQLHEQYF,TGCAGTGCGAACCCGCACGGACAGCTCCACGAGCAGTACTTC
NA,few,TRBV7-9,TRBJ2-3,CASNSKWEEVDTQYF,TGTGCCAGCAACTCAAAGTGGGAGGAGGTAGATACGCAGTATTTT
TRBD1,NA,TRBV10-3,TRBJ1-2,CAISRQGTSEYGYTF,TGTGCCATCAGTAGACAGGGGACGTCGGAATATGGCTACACCTTC
NA,few,TRBV12-3/TRBV12-4,TRBJ1-2,CASAKGGSFYGYTF,TGTGCCAGCGCCAAGGGAGGGTCCTTCTATGGCTACACCTTC
NA,NA,TRBV4-1,TRBJ1-5,CASSQVGRAFSNQPQHF,TGCGCCAGCAGCCAAGTGGGCAGGGCATTCAGCAATCAGCCCCAGCATTTT
NA,NA,TRBV9,TRBJ1-5,CASSVAGVGPQHF,TGTGCCAGCAGCGTAGCCGGGGTCGGGCCCCAGCATTTT
TRBD2,NA,TRBV13,TRBJ2-3,CASSWQPLAGDTDTQYF,TGTGCCAGCAGCTGGCAGCCATTAGCGGGGGACACAGATACGCAGTATTTT
NA,NA,TRBV12-3/TRBV12-4,TRBJ2-7,CASSIRDRTYEQYF,TGTGCCAGCAGCATAAGGGACCGGACCTACGAGCAGTACTTC
TRBD1,NA,TRBV27,TRBJ2-7,CASRRTGGPEQYF,TGTGCCAGCAGGCGGACAGGGGGGCCGGAGCAGTACTTC
TRBD2,NA,TRBV5-1,TRBJ2-7,CASSPGTSGRLYEQYF,TGCGCCAGCAGCCCTGGGACTAGCGGGAGACTATACGAGCAGTACTTC
NA,few,TRBV29-1,TRBJ1-2,CSVEGGLDSLDYTF,TGCAGCGTTGAAGGGGGGCTAGACAGCCTGGACTACACCTTC
NA,NA,TRBV5-1,TRBJ1-1,CASTREGQGNTEAFF,TGCGCCAGCACCCGGGAGGGCCAGGGGAACACTGAAGCTTTCTTT
TRBD1,NA,TRBV20-1,TRBJ1-2,CSAVRQGAQVYGYTF,TGCAGTGCTGTCCGACAGGGGGCGCAAGTCTATGGCTACACCTTC
NA,NA,TRBV9,TRBJ2-3,CASSTAGTDTQYF,TGTGCCAGCAGCACCGCGGGCACAGATACGCAGTATTTT
NA,few,TRBV15,TRBJ1-2,CATSRNPSWGENYGYTF,TGTGCCACCAGCAGGAATCCTTCGTGGGGGGAAAACTATGGCTACACCTTC
TRBD2,few,TRBV3-1,TRBJ2-5,CASSAIAGTQETQYF,TGTGCCAGCAGCGCTATAGCGGGGACCCAAGAGACCCAGTACTTC
TRBD2,few,TRBV5-1,TRBJ2-7,CASSLSSGGGYEQYF,TGCGCCAGCAGCTTGTCTAGCGGGGGTGGCTACGAGCAGTACTTC
NA,NA,TRBV30,TRBJ2-7,CAWSPNNGFEQYF,TGTGCCTGGAGCCCGAACAACGGTTTCGAGCAGTACTTC
TRBD2,few,TRBV7-6,TRBJ2-3,CASSRGSGTRSTDTQYF,TGTGCCAGCAGCCGGGGATCCGGGACTAGAAGCACAGATACGCAGTATTTT
TRBD2,NA,TRBV13,TRBJ2-3,CASSFKAGGLGTDTQYF,TGTGCCAGCAGCTTCAAGGCGGGGGGGCTTGGAACAGATACGCAGTATTTT
NA,NA,TRBV7-9,TRBJ2-1,CASSKDTRYNEQFF,TGTGCCAGCAGCAAAGACACAAGGTACAATGAGCAGTTCTTC
TRBD2,few,TRBV7-8,TRBJ2-1,CASSGRTSPGVNEQFF,TGTGCCAGCAGCGGCCGGACTAGCCCTGGGGTCAATGAGCAGTTCTTC
TRBD1,once,TRBV29-1,TRBJ1-4,CSAQGASTNEKLFF,TGCAGCGCCCAGGGGGCCTCAACTAATGAAAAACTGTTTTTT
NA,NA,TRBV7-2,TRBJ1-1,CASSLQGQEAFF,TGTGCCAGCAGCTTACAGGGCCAAGAAGCTTTCTTT
NA,NA,TRBV29-1,TRBJ2-7,CSVREGGSPEQYF,TGCAGCGTGCGCGAAGGAGGGTCCCCCGAGCAGTACTTC
TRBD2,few,TRBV29-1,TRBJ2-1,CSVASGRVTDEQFF,TGCAGCGTAGCTAGCGGGAGGGTTACCGATGAGCAGTTCTTC
NA,NA,TRBV5-1,TRBJ1-1,CASSFERNTEAFF,TGCGCCAGCAGCTTCGAGAGGAACACTGAAGCTTTCTTT
NA,NA,TRBV20-1,TRBJ2-1,CSARGSRGIYNEQFF,TGCAGTGCTAGAGGTTCTCGTGGGATATACAATGAGCAGTTCTTC
NA,few,TRBV12-3/TRBV12-4,TRBJ2-6,CASSLLGDTGANVLTF,TGTGCCAGCAGTTTACTCGGGGATACTGGGGCCAACGTCCTGACTTTC
NA,NA,TRBV12-3/TRBV12-4,TRBJ1-1,CASRYEAEAFF,TGTGCCAGCAGGTACGAGGCTGAAGCTTTCTTT
NA,NA,TRBV5-1,TRBJ2-1,CASSGHSGDEQFF,TGCGCCAGCAGCGGCCACTCAGGGGATGAGCAGTTCTTC
NA,few,TRBV5-1,TRBJ2-1,CASSDPDWGHNEQFF,TGCGCCAGCAGCGACCCGGATTGGGGCCACAATGAGCAGTTCTTC
NA,NA,TRBV12-3/TRBV12-4,TRBJ2-3,CASSPIGAGTDTQYF,TGTGCCAGCTCTCCCATCGGGGCGGGCACAGATACGCAGTATTTT
TRBD2,few,TRBV6-4,TRBJ2-3,CASSVRAGGEDTQYF,TGTGCCAGCAGTGTCCGGGCTGGGGGGGAAGATACGCAGTATTTT
NA,NA,TRBV20-1,TRBJ2-3,CSARELQADTQYF,TGCAGTGCTAGAGAGTTACAGGCAGATACGCAGTATTTT
NA,NA,TRBV20-1,TRBJ1-1,CSARVRSTEAFF,TGCAGTGCTAGGGTCCGGAGCACTGAAGCTTTCTTT
NA,NA,TRBV28,TRBJ2-2,CASTLTLGVSGTGELFF,TGTGCCAGCACCCTAACCTTAGGGGTGTCGGGCACCGGGGAGCTGTTTTTT
NA,NA,TRBV10-3,TRBJ2-5,CAISESSVEEQYF,TGTGCCATCAGTGAGTCGAGTGTGGAGGAGCAGTACTTC
TRBD2,NA,TRBV6-4,TRBJ2-1,CASSDSERGGYNEQFF,TGTGCCAGCAGTGACTCGGAGCGGGGGGGTTACAATGAGCAGTTCTTC
NA,many,TRBV29-1,TRBJ2-5,CSVSREQETQYF,TGCAGCGTTAGCAGGGAGCAAGAGACCCAGTACTTC
NA,once,TRBV7-9,TRBJ1-1,CASSLIVMNTEAFF,TGTGCCAGCAGCTTAATAGTGATGAACACTGAAGCTTTCTTT
NA,NA,TRBV6-1,TRBJ2-7,CASSDGQGKSYEQYF,TGTGCCAGCAGTGACGGCCAGGGGAAATCTTACGAGCAGTACTTC
NA,NA,TRBV30,TRBJ2-1,CAWSDSWGPYNEQFF,TGTGCCTGGAGTGACTCATGGGGTCCTTACAATGAGCAGTTCTTC
NA,NA,TRBV3-1,TRBJ1-4,CASSQGVSGEKLFF,TGTGCCAGCAGCCAAGGTGTCTCGGGTGAAAAACTGTTTTTT
TRBD1,once,TRBV25-1,TRBJ1-1,CASRGTGSITEAFF,TGTGCCAGCAGGGGGACAGGGTCTATCACTGAAGCTTTCTTT